These 13 T cell receptor beta chains share one sample of origin, sequenced in a study of cytomegalovirus exposure and HLA in healthy donors. PCR amplification relied on 60 Vbeta primers (plus 13 Jbeta primers). Produced via immunoSEQ multiplex PCR; TCRdb's table is partial and in-frame only. The sample carries fewer than 200,000 clones, about 75% recorded once. The specimen was PBMCs. These receptors were obtained from a young man in good health and CMV-seronegative.

The CDR3 coding sequence is TGTGCCAGTTGGTGGGAGGGGAACACCGGGGAGCTGTTTTTT. Residues: CASWWEGNTGELFF. The rearrangement joins TRBV7-8 to TRBJ2-2, with TRBD2 identical over 7 bases. Germline V gene lookup returns CDR1 SGHVS and CDR2 FQNEAQ. This CDR3 contains 14 residues. J lost 1 base, V lost 9 bases, and 5 bases had no gene match.

The V and J genes are TRBV7-9 and TRBJ2-7; 7 bases map to TRBD1. The CDR3 runs to 15 residues. Losses at the gene ends were 5 bases for V and 2 bases for J; bases not matched to a gene: 9. CDR1 is SEHNR and CDR2 is FQNEAQ in the germline V gene (reference sequence). In nucleotides, the CDR3 is TGTGCCAGCAGCCACCGGGACAGAATGCCCTACGAGCAGTACTTC. Residues: CASSHRDRMPYEQYF.

CDR3 region: CASSDSYGYTF. The CDR3 bases are TGTGCCAGCTCAGACAGCTATGGCTACACCTTC. The V gene is TRBV18, the J gene TRBJ1-2, with a possible D match to TRBD1 (5 bases). The CDR3 spans 11 residues. Deletions cut 5 bases from V and 4 bases from J, with 5 bases between. CDR1 and CDR2 (germline): KGHSH, LQKENI.

This clone was observed a few times. This chain joins TRBV4-3 and TRBJ1-3; a possible D gene is TRBD1 (5 bases). Germline-derived CDR1 and CDR2 are LGHNA and YSLEER. The ends were cut back, 0 bases at V and 7 bases at J, with 10 bases in the middle. The CDR3 length is 14 residues. DNA of the CDR3: TGCGCCAGCAGCCAAGAAGCAGGGCTGAACACCATATATTTT. Residues: CASSQEAGLNTIYF.

The J gene is TRBJ2-1, the V gene TRBV6-6; 12 bases are shared with TRBD2. Looked up from germline, CDR1 is MNHNY and CDR2 is SVGAGI (reference sequence). With 8 bases clipped from V and 7 bases from J, the junction kept 6 bases outside the gene matches. CDR3 size: 14 residues. The CDR3 protein is CASGRTSGTNEQFF. CDR3 bases: TGTGCCAGCGGGAGGACTAGCGGGACAAATGAGCAGTTCTTC.

Written as DNA, the CDR3 is TGTGCCAGTAGCGGGAGGCCCTCCTACGAGCAGTACTTC. Protein product: CASSGRPSYEQYF. This chain joins TRBV27 and TRBJ2-7, with 10 positions matching TRBD2. This CDR3 comprises 13 residues. Germline V CDR1 and CDR2: MNHEY, SMNVEV (reference sequence). Unmatched junction bases numbered 2, after V lost 9 bases and J lost 0 bases.

This clone was seen more than once but under ten times. This chain connects TRBV27 to TRBJ2-2; TRBD2 aligns across 10 bases. V was pared by 3 bases and J by 9 bases, with 1 base of the junction left unmatched. The germline gives CDR1 MNHEY, CDR2 SMNVEV (reference sequence). This CDR3 spans 13 amino acids. The CDR3, as DNA: TGTGCCAGCAGTTTTACTAGCGGGAGGGAGCTGTTTTTT. Encoded protein: CASSFTSGRELFF.

V gene TRBV11-2 combines with J gene TRBJ1-2, with TRBD1 identical over 11 bases. V lost 4 bases and J lost 7; bases outside the gene matches: 17. The CDR3 length is 18 residues. Germline loops: CDR1 SGHAT, CDR2 FQNNGV. The CDR3 sequence: CASSSTSFSGTGGPGYTF. The CDR3 DNA reads as TGTGCCAGCAGCTCCACCTCCTTTTCCGGGACAGGGGGTCCTGGCTACACCTTC.

The chain links TRBV15 to TRBJ2-3; TRBD2 aligns across 9 bases. V was clipped by 1 base and J by 0 bases; unmatched bases: 14. Germline V gene sequence: CDR1 LNHNV, CDR2 YYDKDF (reference sequence). The CDR3 extends over 20 amino acids. In DNA form, the CDR3 reads TGTGCCACCAGCAGAGCTTATGGACTAGCGACAAAGTCTAGCACAGATACGCAGTATTTT. Its translation: CATSRAYGLATKSSTDTQYF.

The table lists this clone with a few counts. The chain combines TRBV19 with TRBJ1-1, with D possibly matching TRBD1 (5 bases). The CDR3 length is 12 residues. Germline-derived CDR1 and CDR2 are LNHDA and SQIVND (reference sequence). V gave up 11 bases and J gave up 1 base, with 11 bases separating them. The CDR3 reads CAVRGQNTEAFF. The CDR3 DNA reads TGTGCCGTCCGCGGACAGAACACTGAAGCTTTCTTT. Filled out from reference TRBV19 and TRBJ1-1, the complete variable domain reads DGGITQSPKYLFRKEGQNVTLSCEQNLNHDAMYWYRQDPGQGLRLIYYSQIVNDFQKGDIAEGYSVSREKKESFPLTVTSAQKNPTAFYLCAVRGQNTEAFFGQGTRLTVV.

In DNA form, the CDR3 reads TGTGCCAGCAGCTTGGCCGGCAGGTCCACTGAGCAGTTCTTC. As protein: CASSLAGRSTEQFF. V gene TRBV5-6 combines with J gene TRBJ2-1; D ambiguous. Trimming shortened V by 0 bases and J by 9 bases, and 13 bases separated the two germline ends. The V gene's germline CDR1 is SGHDT and CDR2 YYEEEE. This CDR3 spans 14 amino acids.

For this clone: Germline is not matched at one junction end, which may reflect a read error. J is TRBJ2-7 and V is TRBV7-2; D may be TRBD2 (7 bases). This CDR3 is 14 amino acids long. Germline assignment: CDR1 SGHTA and CDR2 FQGNSA. CDR3 region: CASSLAGDYHEQYF. The CDR3 DNA is TGTGCCAGCAGCCTAGCAGGGGACTATCACGAGCAGTACTTC. Variable domain in full (rest from reference TRBV7-2 and TRBJ2-7): GAGVSQSPSNKVTEKGKDVELRCDPISGHTALYWYRQSLGQGLEFLIYFQGNSAPDKSGLPSDRFSAERTGGSVSTLTIQRTQQEDSAVYLCASSLAGDYHEQYFGPGTRLTVT.

This clone occurred once. The J gene is TRBJ1-4, the V gene TRBV19, with 10 bases identical to TRBD1. Trimming removed 5 bases from V and 9 bases from J; junction bases left unmatched: 9. Germline assignment: CDR1 LNHDA and CDR2 SQIVND (reference sequence). This CDR3 is 15 amino acids long. The CDR3 nucleotides are TGTGCCAGTAGTCCCCCAGGGACAGGGGTCAAAAAACTGTTTTTT. Translating gives CASSPPGTGVKKLFF.